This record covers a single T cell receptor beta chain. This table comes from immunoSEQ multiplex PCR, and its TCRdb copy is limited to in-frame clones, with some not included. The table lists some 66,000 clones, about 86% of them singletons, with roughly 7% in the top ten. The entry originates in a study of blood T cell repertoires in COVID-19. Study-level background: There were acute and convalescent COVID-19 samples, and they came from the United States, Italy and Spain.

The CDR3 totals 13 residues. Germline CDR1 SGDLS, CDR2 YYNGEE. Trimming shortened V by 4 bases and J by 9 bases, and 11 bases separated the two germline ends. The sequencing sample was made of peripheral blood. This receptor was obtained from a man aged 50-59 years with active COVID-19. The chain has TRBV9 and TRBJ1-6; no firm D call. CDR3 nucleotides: TGTGCCAGCAGCCCAGATCCAGTTTCACCCCTCCACTTT. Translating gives CASSPDPVSPLHF.